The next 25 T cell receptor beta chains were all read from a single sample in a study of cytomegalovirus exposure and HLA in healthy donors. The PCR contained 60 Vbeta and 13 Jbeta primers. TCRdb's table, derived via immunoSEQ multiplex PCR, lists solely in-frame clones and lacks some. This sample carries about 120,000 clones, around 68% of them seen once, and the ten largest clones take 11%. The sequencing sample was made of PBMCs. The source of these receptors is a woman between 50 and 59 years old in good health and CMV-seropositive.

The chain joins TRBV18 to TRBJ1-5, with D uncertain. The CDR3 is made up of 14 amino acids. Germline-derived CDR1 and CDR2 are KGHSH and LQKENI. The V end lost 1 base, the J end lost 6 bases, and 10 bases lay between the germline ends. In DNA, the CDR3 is TGTGCCAGCTCACCACAACAGAACGCTCAGCCCCAGCATTTT. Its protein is CASSPQQNAQPQHF.

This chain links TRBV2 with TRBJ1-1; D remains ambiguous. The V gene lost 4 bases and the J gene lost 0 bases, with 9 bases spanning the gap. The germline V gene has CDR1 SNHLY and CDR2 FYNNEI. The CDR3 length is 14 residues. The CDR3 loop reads CASSVEQMNTEAFF. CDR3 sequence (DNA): TGTGCCAGCAGTGTTGAACAGATGAACACTGAAGCTTTCTTT.

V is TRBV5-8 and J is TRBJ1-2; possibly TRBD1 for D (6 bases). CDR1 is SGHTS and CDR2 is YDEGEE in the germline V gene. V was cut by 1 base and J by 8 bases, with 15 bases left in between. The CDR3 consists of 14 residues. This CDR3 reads CASSLPPGQVGYTF. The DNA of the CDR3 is TGTGCCAGCAGCTTGCCTCCGGGACAAGTAGGCTACACCTTC.

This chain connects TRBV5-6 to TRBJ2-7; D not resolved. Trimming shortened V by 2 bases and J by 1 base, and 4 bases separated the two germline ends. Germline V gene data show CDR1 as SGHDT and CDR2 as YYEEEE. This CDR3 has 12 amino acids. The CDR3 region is CASSFQSYEQYF. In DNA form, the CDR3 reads TGTGCCAGCAGCTTTCAATCCTACGAGCAGTACTTC.

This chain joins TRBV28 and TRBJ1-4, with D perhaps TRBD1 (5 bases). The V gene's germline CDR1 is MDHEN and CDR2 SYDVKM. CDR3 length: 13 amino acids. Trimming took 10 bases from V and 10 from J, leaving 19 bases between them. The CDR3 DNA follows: TGTGCCATCACTCCGCCCGGGGGGGGAAAACTGTTTTTT. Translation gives CAITPPGGGKLFF.

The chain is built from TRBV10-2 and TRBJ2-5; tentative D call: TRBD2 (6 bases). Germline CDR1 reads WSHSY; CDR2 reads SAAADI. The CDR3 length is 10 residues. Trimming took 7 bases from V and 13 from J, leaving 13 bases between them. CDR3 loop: CASMFSGLYF. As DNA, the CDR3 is TGCGCCAGCATGTTTAGCGGACTGTACTTC.

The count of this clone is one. CDR3 residues: CASRFTGKNYGYTF. CDR3 sequence (DNA): TGTGCCAGCAGGTTTACAGGGAAAAACTATGGCTACACCTTC. The chain combines TRBV28 with TRBJ1-2; a weak D match, TRBD1 (6 bases). The CDR3 sequence is 14 residues long. The V end lost 6 bases, the J end lost 2 bases, and 13 bases lay between the germline ends. Germline CDR1 is MDHEN and CDR2 is SYDVKM.

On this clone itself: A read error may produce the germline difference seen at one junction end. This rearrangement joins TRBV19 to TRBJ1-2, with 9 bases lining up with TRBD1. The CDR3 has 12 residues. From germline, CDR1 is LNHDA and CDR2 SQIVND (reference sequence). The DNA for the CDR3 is TGTGCCAGTAGTATGGGACAGGGCCTTCCTCTCTTC. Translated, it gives CASSMGQGLPLF. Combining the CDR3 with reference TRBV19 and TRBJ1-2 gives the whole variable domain DGGITQSPKYLFRKEGQNVTLSCEQNLNHDAMYWYRQDPGQGLRLIYYSQIVNDFQKGDIAEGYSVSREKKESFPLTVTSAQKNPTAFYLCASSMGQGLPLFGSGTRLTVV.

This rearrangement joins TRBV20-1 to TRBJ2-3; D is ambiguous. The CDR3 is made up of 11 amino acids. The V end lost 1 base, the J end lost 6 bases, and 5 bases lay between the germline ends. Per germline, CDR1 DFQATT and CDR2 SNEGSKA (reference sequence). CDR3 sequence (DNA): TGCAGTGCTAGAGCCCTCGATACGCAGTATTTT. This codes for CSARALDTQYF.

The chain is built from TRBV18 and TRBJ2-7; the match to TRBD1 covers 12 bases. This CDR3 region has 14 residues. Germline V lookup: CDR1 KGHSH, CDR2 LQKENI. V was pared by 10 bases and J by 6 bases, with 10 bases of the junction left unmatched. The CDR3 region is CATQAGTGGFEQYF. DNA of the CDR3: TGTGCCACCCAAGCCGGGACAGGGGGCTTCGAGCAGTACTTC.

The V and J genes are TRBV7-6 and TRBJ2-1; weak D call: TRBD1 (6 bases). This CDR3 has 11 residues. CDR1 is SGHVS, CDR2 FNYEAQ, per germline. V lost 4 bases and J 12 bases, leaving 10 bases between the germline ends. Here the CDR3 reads CASSSDRRQFF. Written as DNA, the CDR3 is TGTGCCAGCAGCTCTGACAGGCGGCAGTTCTTC.

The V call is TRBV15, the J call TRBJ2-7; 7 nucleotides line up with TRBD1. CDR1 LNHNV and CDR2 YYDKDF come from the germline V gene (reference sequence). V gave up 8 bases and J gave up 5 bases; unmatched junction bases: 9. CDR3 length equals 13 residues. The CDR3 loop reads CATGQDLDHEQYF. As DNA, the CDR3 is TGTGCCACCGGACAGGACCTAGACCACGAGCAGTACTTC.

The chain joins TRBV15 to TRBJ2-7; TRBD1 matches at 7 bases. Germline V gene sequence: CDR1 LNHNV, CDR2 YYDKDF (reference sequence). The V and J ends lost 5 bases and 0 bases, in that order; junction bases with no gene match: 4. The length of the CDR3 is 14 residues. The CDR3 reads CATSPGGSSYEQYF. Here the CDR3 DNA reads TGTGCCACCAGCCCAGGGGGTAGCTCCTACGAGCAGTACTTC.

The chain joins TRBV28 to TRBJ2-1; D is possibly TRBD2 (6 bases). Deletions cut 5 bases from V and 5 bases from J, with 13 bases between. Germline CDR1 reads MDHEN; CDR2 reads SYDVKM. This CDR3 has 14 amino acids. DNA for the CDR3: TGTGCCAGCAGTATCACCGGGACTGACAATGAGCAGTTCTTC. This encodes CASSITGTDNEQFF.

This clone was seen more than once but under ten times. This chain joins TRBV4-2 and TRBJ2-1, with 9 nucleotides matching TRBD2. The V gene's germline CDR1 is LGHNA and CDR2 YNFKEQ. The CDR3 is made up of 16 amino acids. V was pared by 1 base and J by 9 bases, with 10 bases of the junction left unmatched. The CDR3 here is CASSQVIIAGAGEQFF. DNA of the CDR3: TGTGCCAGCAGCCAAGTTATAATAGCGGGAGCGGGTGAGCAGTTCTTC.

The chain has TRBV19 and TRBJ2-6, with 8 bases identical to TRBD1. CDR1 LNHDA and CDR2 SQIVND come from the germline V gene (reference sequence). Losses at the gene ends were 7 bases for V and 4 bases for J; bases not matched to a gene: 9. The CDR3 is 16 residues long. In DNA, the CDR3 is TGTGCCAGTAATGCCCAGGGGGCGCCCGGGGCCAACGTCCTGACTTTC. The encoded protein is CASNAQGAPGANVLTF.

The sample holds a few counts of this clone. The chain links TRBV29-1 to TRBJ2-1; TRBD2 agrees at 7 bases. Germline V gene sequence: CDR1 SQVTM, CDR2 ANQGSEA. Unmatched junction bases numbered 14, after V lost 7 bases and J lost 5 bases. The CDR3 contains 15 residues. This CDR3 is CSGTMGLAADNEQFF. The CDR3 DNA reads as TGCAGCGGGACGATGGGGCTAGCGGCGGACAATGAGCAGTTCTTC.

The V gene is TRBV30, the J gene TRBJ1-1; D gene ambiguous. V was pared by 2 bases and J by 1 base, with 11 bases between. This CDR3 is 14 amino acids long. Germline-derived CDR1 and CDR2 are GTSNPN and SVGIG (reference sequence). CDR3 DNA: TGTGCCTGGAGTCGAGGGCCGACGAACACTGAAGCTTTCTTT. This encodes CAWSRGPTNTEAFF.

CDR3 region: CASSLAGVNYGYTF. The DNA of the CDR3 is TGTGCCAGCAGCTTGGCAGGGGTCAACTATGGCTACACCTTC. The rearrangement joins TRBV5-4 to TRBJ1-2, with TRBD1 as a possible D gene (6 bases). Germline V CDR1 and CDR2: SGHNT, YYREEE (reference sequence). V was shortened by 0 bases and J by 2 bases, with 8 bases between the two germline ends. This CDR3 has 14 amino acids.

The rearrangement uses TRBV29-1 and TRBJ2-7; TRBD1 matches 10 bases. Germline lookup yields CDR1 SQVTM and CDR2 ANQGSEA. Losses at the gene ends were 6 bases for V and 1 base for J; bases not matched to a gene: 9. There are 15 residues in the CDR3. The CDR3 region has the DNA TGCAGCGTCAAAAAGACAGGGGGCATGTCCTACGAGCAGTACTTC. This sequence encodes CSVKKTGGMSYEQYF.

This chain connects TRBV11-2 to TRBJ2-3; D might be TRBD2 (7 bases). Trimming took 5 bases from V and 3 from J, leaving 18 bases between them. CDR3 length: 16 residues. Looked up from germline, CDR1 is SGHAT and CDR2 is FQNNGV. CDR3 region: CASSRMGAGVTDTQYF. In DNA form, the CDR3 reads TGTGCCAGCAGCCGCATGGGGGCGGGGGTTACAGATACGCAGTATTTT. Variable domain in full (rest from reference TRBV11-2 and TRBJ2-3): EAGVAQSPRYKIIEKRQSVAFWCNPISGHATLYWYQQILGQGPKLLIQFQNNGVVDDSQLPKDRFSAERLKGVDSTLKIQPAKLEDSAVYLCASSRMGAGVTDTQYFGPGTRLTVL.

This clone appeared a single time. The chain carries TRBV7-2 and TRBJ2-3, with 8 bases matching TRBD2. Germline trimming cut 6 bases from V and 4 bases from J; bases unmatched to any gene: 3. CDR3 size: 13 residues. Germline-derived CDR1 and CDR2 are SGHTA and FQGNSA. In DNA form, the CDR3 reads TGTGCCAGCAGGGAACTAGCGGCAGATACGCAGTATTTT. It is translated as CASRELAADTQYF. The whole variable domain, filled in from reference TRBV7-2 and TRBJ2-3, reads GAGVSQSPSNKVTEKGKDVELRCDPISGHTALYWYRQSLGQGLEFLIYFQGNSAPDKSGLPSDRFSAERTGGSVSTLTIQRTQQEDSAVYLCASRELAADTQYFGPGTRLTVL.

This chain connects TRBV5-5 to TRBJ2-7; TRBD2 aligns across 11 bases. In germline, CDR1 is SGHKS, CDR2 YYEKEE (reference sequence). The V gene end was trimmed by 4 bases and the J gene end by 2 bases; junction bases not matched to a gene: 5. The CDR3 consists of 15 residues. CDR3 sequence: CASSIGTSGTYEQYF. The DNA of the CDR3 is TGTGCCAGCAGCATCGGGACTAGCGGAACCTACGAGCAGTACTTC.

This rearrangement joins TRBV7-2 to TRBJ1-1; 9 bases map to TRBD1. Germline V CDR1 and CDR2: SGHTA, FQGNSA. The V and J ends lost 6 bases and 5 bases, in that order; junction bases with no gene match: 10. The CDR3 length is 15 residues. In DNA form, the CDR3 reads TGTGCCAGCAGACCGGGACAGGGAGGATTTACTGAAGCTTTCTTT. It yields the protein CASRPGQGGFTEAFF.

CDR3 protein: CSLLHGEQFF. The CDR3, as DNA: TGCAGCCTCTTGCACGGTGAGCAGTTCTTC. The rearrangement joins TRBV29-1 to TRBJ2-1; no firm D call. This CDR3 has 10 amino acids. Germline assignment: CDR1 SQVTM and CDR2 ANQGSEA. V was shortened by 8 bases and J by 9 bases, with 11 bases between the two germline ends.